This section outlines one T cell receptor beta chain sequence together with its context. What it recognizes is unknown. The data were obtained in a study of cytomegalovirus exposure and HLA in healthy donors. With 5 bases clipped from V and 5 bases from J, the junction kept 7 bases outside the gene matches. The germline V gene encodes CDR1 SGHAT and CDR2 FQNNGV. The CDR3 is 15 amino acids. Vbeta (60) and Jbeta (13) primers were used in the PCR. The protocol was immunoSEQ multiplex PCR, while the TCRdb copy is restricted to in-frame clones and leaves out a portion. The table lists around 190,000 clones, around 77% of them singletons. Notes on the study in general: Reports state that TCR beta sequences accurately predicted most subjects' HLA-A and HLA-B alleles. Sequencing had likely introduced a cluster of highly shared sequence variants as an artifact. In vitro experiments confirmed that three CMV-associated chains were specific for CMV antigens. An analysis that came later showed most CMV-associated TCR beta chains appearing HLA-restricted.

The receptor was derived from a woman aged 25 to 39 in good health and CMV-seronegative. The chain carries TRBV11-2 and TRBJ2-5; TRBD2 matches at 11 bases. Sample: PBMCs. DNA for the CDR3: TGTGCCAGCAGCCCACTAGCGGGGGTCGGGGAGACCCAGTACTTC. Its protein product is CASSPLAGVGETQYF.